These 29 T cell receptor beta chains originate from one sample sequenced in a study of T cells in Graves' hyperthyroidism and ophthalmopathy. Amplification of TCR beta CDR3 regions used RNA as the template. HTBI primers were the set used in a first-round RT-PCR of the TCR CDR3. TCRdb fed the multiplex PCR reads into MiXCR, producing one record per CDR3 protein. There are some 500,000 distinct CDR3 sequences in the sample; more than 15% occur only once, and about 29% lies in the top ten. The material sequenced was blood. These receptors came from a woman aged 30 to 39 with Graves' ophthalmopathy.

The chain combines TRBV30 with TRBJ2-5, with D possibly matching TRBD2 (6 bases). The CDR3 covers 12 residues. With 4 bases removed from V and 2 bases from J, the gap between germline ends came to 8 bases. Germline CDR1 and CDR2: GTSNPN and SVGIG (reference sequence). DNA of the CDR3: TGTGCCTGGAAGGGGAGGCAAGAGACCCAGTACTTC. It yields the protein CAWKGRQETQYF.

The chain carries TRBV5-6 and TRBJ1-5; D unresolved. Germline values: CDR1 SGHDT, CDR2 YYEEEE. CDR3 length: 16 amino acids. V shed 3 bases and J shed 0 bases, with 13 bases lying between them. CDR3 sequence (DNA): TGTGCCAGCAGCTCCGGACGGGTTACTAGCAATCAGCCCCAGCATTTT. It is translated as CASSSGRVTSNQPQHF. The full variable domain, with the rest looked up from reference TRBV5-6 and TRBJ1-5, is DAGVTQSPTHLIKTRGQQVTLRCSPKSGHDTVSWYQQALGQGPQFIFQYYEEEERQRGNFPDRFSGHQFPNYSSELNVNALLLGDSALYLCASSSGRVTSNQPQHFGDGTRLSIL.

This clonotype has a count of ten or more. The CDR3 sequence: CASSSRQLTDTQYF. Here the CDR3 DNA reads TGCGCCAGCAGCTCGCGACAGTTGACAGATACGCAGTATTTT. The chain joins TRBV5-1 to TRBJ2-3; weak D call: TRBD1 (5 bases). CDR1 SGHRS and CDR2 YFSETQ come from the germline V gene. Trimming took off 3 bases at V and 3 bases at J, with 11 bases between the two ends. The CDR3 loop spans 14 amino acids.

Ten or more counts support this clonotype. The rearrangement joins TRBV28 to TRBJ1-1; TRBD1 agrees at 9 bases. The CDR3 extends over 15 amino acids. The V segment lost 2 bases and the J segment 5 bases; nucleotides outside the gene matches: 6. Germline V gives CDR1 MDHEN, CDR2 SYDVKM. The CDR3: CASSLAGTGKTEAFF. The CDR3 coding sequence is TGTGCCAGCAGTTTAGCCGGGACAGGGAAAACTGAAGCTTTCTTT. The full variable domain, completed using reference TRBV28 and TRBJ1-1, is DVKVTQSSRYLVKRTGEKVFLECVQDMDHENMFWYRQDPGLGLRLIYFSYDVKMKEKGDIPEGYSVSREKKERFSLILESASTNQTSMYLCASSLAGTGKTEAFFGQGTRLTVV.

This clonotype turned up a few times. The V gene is TRBV19, the J gene TRBJ2-7; the D gene is possibly TRBD1 (6 bases). V was pared by 9 bases and J by 0 bases, with 15 bases between. The CDR3 covers 14 residues. Germline CDR1 and CDR2: LNHDA and SQIVND (reference sequence). CDR3 sequence (DNA): TGTGCCAGCCGTCCCGGACAGAGCTCCTACGAGCAGTACTTC. This codes for CASRPGQSSYEQYF.

The gene calls are TRBV9 and TRBJ2-5; TRBD2 aligns across 11 bases. The V gene's germline CDR1 is SGDLS and CDR2 YYNGEE. V shed 1 base and J 5 bases; nucleotides not matched to a gene: 4. There are 15 residues in the CDR3. The CDR3 nucleotides read TGTGCCAGCAGCGTAACTAGCGGGAGAGGGGAGACCCAGTACTTC. Its protein product is CASSVTSGRGETQYF.

V gene TRBV5-6 combines with J gene TRBJ2-6, with a weak D call TRBD2 (5 bases). CDR1 and CDR2 (germline): SGHDT, YYEEEE. The CDR3 loop spans 14 amino acids. V was shortened by 4 bases and J by 5 bases, with 10 bases between the two germline ends. For the CDR3, the DNA is TGTGCCAGCAGCCTGGGAGCTCGGGCCAACGTCCTGACTTTC. Its protein product is CASSLGARANVLTF.

This chain links TRBV20-1 with TRBJ1-2; 7 nucleotides match TRBD1. The ends lost 3 bases at V and 6 bases at J; junction bases unmatched: 7. Germline V gene lookup returns CDR1 DFQATT and CDR2 SNEGSKA (reference sequence). This CDR3 region has 13 residues. The CDR3 sequence: CSARATGLDGYTF. CDR3 nucleotides: TGCAGTGCTAGGGCGACAGGGCTGGATGGCTACACCTTC.

There are many counts of this clonotype. The rearrangement uses TRBV12-3 or TRBV12-4 and TRBJ1-4, with 7 bases identical to TRBD1. This CDR3 is 13 amino acids long. J lost 6 bases, V lost 7 bases, and 5 bases had no gene match. CDR3 DNA: TGTGCCAGCATCCTTCAGGGGGATGAAAAACTGTTTTTT. It yields the protein CASILQGDEKLFF.

This chain joins TRBV6-1 and TRBJ1-6; no firm D call. V was shortened by 8 bases and J by 0 bases, with 8 bases between the two germline ends. This CDR3 has 14 residues. CDR1 MNHNS and CDR2 SASEGT come from the germline V gene. DNA for the CDR3: TGTGCCAGCGGCGGTAACTCCTATAATTCACCCCTCCACTTT. As protein: CASGGNSYNSPLHF.

A note on this clonotype: One junction end does not reproduce the germline sequence, and a read error may be involved. V usage is TRBV6-2 or TRBV6-3 and J usage is TRBJ1-1; D call uncertain. Germline assignment: CDR1 MNHEY and CDR2 SVGEGT. The CDR3 runs 12 residues. CDR3 DNA sequence: TGTGCCAGCGAAAGCCTGAAGACTGAAGCTTTCTTT. It translates to CASESLKTEAFF.

This clonotype was found many times. The genes are TRBV29-1 and TRBJ2-3, with D possibly being TRBD2 (6 bases). The CDR3 contains 14 residues. The germline CDR1 and CDR2 sequences are SQVTM and ANQGSEA. Trimming took off 4 bases at V and 2 bases at J, with 13 bases between the two ends. The CDR3 nucleotides read TGCAGCGTTGGATCCGGGACTTCCACAGATACGCAGTATTTT. Protein product: CSVGSGTSTDTQYF.

There are many counts of this clonotype. V gene TRBV7-9 combines with J gene TRBJ2-3; 13 bases align to TRBD2. The CDR3 runs to 17 residues. V gave up 5 bases and J gave up 3 bases; unmatched junction bases: 8. CDR1 SEHNR and CDR2 FQNEAQ come from the germline V gene (reference sequence). CDR3 bases: TGTGCCAGCAGCCCACGGACTAGCGGGAGACCTACAGATACGCAGTATTTT. Its translation: CASSPRTSGRPTDTQYF.

This clonotype was recorded many times. This chain connects TRBV28 to TRBJ2-7, with 9 bases that match TRBD2. CDR3 length: 16 residues. In germline, CDR1 is MDHEN, CDR2 SYDVKM. J lost 3 bases, V lost 2 bases, and 8 bases had no gene match. CDR3 loop: CASSLISLAGNYEQYF. The CDR3 DNA reads as TGTGCCAGCAGTTTAATTAGCCTAGCGGGAAACTACGAGCAGTACTTC.

This clonotype was observed a single time. The CDR3 here is CASSQDLTEDHEQYF. The CDR3 nucleotides are TGTGCCAGCAGCCAAGATCTTACAGAGGACCACGAGCAGTACTTC. The V call is TRBV7-2, the J call TRBJ2-7; D gene uncertain. The CDR3 sequence is 15 residues long. V lost 5 bases and J 5 bases, leaving 19 bases between the germline ends. The germline gives CDR1 SGHTA, CDR2 FQGNSA.

This clonotype appeared many times. This chain connects TRBV7-9 to TRBJ1-5; the D gene is possibly TRBD1 (6 bases). Germline CDR1 and CDR2: SEHNR and FQNEAQ (reference sequence). The CDR3 runs to 15 residues. V lost 2 bases to trimming and J lost 4 bases, with 12 bases between them. The CDR3 region is CASSLWGQRNQPQHF. The CDR3 DNA sequence: TGTGCCAGCAGCTTATGGGGGCAGAGGAATCAGCCCCAGCATTTT. The whole variable domain, filled in from reference TRBV7-9 and TRBJ1-5, reads DTGVSQNPRHKITKRGQNVTFRCDPISEHNRLYWYRQTLGQGPEFLTYFQNEAQLEKSRLLSDRFSAERPKGSFSTLEIQRTEQGDSAMYLCASSLWGQRNQPQHFGDGTRLSIL.

This clonotype has just a few counts. The rearrangement joins TRBV29-1 to TRBJ1-5; no clear D gene. Trimming cost V 2 bases and J 10 bases, with 9 bases left between them. The germline V gene encodes CDR1 SQVTM and CDR2 ANQGSEA. CDR3 length: 11 amino acids. The CDR3 spells CSVEPPPPQHF. Written as DNA, the CDR3 is TGCAGCGTTGAACCTCCCCCCCCCCAGCATTTT.

In this sample, this clonotype turned up a few times. V and J are TRBV14 and TRBJ2-6, with D unclear. The CDR3 sequence is 17 residues long. CDR1 SGHDN and CDR2 FVKESK come from the germline V gene. V was trimmed by 5 bases and J by 0 bases, leaving 14 bases between them. The CDR3 loop is CASSLVGPSSGANVLTF. CDR3 nucleotides: TGTGCCAGCAGCTTGGTGGGCCCGAGCTCTGGGGCCAACGTCCTGACTTTC.

The sample holds many counts of this clonotype. This chain uses TRBV6-5 with TRBJ2-7; 10 bases agree with TRBD2. V was pared by 1 base and J by 2 bases, with 8 bases of the junction left unmatched. Germline V CDR1 and CDR2: MNHEY, SVGAGI. CDR3 length: 17 residues. The CDR3 DNA follows: TGTGCCAGCAGTTACTTCCCCGGGACTAGCGCTACCTACGAGCAGTACTTC. Amino acid sequence: CASSYFPGTSATYEQYF.

This clonotype was seen at least ten times. The chain combines TRBV28 with TRBJ2-7; 8 bases are shared with TRBD2. V gave up 4 bases and J gave up 2 bases; unmatched junction bases: 7. The CDR3 contains 15 residues. Germline lookup yields CDR1 MDHEN and CDR2 SYDVKM. The CDR3 sequence: CASSSSGRAPYEQYF. In nucleotides, the CDR3 is TGTGCCAGCAGTTCATCCGGGAGGGCCCCCTACGAGCAGTACTTC.

This clonotype was counted only a few times. The genes are TRBV28 and TRBJ2-3, with 13 bases fitting TRBD2. Germline V lookup: CDR1 MDHEN, CDR2 SYDVKM. V was pared by 4 bases and J by 2 bases, with 6 bases of the junction left unmatched. This CDR3 is built from 17 residues. The CDR3: CASSSGLAGVLTDTQYF. As DNA, the CDR3 is TGTGCCAGCAGTTCTGGACTAGCGGGAGTGCTCACAGATACGCAGTATTTT.

The table lists this clonotype with many counts. The chain is built from TRBV24-1 and TRBJ1-1; D unresolved. Deletions cut 3 bases from V and 5 bases from J, with 6 bases between. This CDR3 is built from 12 residues. Germline CDR1 and CDR2: KGHDR and SFDVKD. In nucleotides, the CDR3 is TGTGCCACCAGTGATCCACAAACTGAAGCTTTCTTT. Its protein is CATSDPQTEAFF.

This clonotype was recorded at least ten times. The chain recombines TRBV6-1 with TRBJ2-7; D may be TRBD1 (6 bases). The CDR3 sequence is 13 residues long. Germline CDR1 is MNHNS and CDR2 is SASEGT. V lost 7 bases to trimming and J lost 0 bases, with 10 bases between them. The CDR3 region has the DNA TGTGCCAGCAACAGGGTGAGCTCCTACGAGCAGTACTTC. Its protein is CASNRVSSYEQYF.

V and J are TRBV6-2 or TRBV6-3 and TRBJ2-1, with D tentatively TRBD2 (5 bases). Trimming removed 4 bases from V and 12 bases from J, with 10 bases in between. The CDR3 sequence is 11 residues long. Per germline, CDR1 MNHEY and CDR2 SVGEGT. The CDR3 sequence is CASSSLARQFF. The CDR3 bases are TGTGCCAGCAGTTCGCTAGCACGGCAGTTCTTC.

This clonotype was observed many times. The chain links TRBV3-1 to TRBJ2-1; 12 bases are a match to TRBD2. The length of the CDR3 is 15 residues. Per the germline V gene, CDR1 is LGHDT and CDR2 is YNNKEL (reference sequence). The ends lost 1 base at V and 10 bases at J; junction bases unmatched: 5. CDR3 sequence (DNA): TGTGCCAGCAGCCAAGGTCTAGCGGGAGGGTGGGAGCAGTTCTTC. It is translated as CASSQGLAGGWEQFF.

This clonotype was seen a few times. The chain combines TRBV7-6 with TRBJ1-2; 10 nucleotides align to TRBD1. This CDR3 spans 15 amino acids. Germline V gene data show CDR1 as SGHVS and CDR2 as FNYEAQ. The junction had 10 bases not matched to a gene; V was cut back by 5 bases and J by 7 bases. Here the CDR3 DNA reads TGTGCCAGCAGCCCGACAGGGGGCAGGTTCGGTGGCTACACCTTC. This sequence encodes CASSPTGGRFGGYTF.

V is TRBV5-4 and J is TRBJ1-2; D might be TRBD1 (6 bases). The CDR3 spans 15 residues. The V end was cut by 1 base, the J end by 3 bases, with 13 bases between. Germline V gives CDR1 SGHNT, CDR2 YYREEE (reference sequence). DNA of the CDR3: TGTGCCAGCAGCTTGACGGGGGCAAAGGACTATGGCTACACCTTC. Translated, it gives CASSLTGAKDYGYTF. The full variable domain, rest sourced from reference TRBV5-4 and TRBJ1-2, is ETGVTQSPTHLIKTRGQQVTLRCSSQSGHNTVSWYQQALGQGPQFIFQYYREEENGRGNFPPRFSGLQFPNYSSELNVNALELDDSALYLCASSLTGAKDYGYTFGSGTRLTVV.

This chain joins TRBV20-1 and TRBJ1-2; possible D gene TRBD1, 6 bases. The CDR3 contains 16 residues. Per germline, CDR1 DFQATT and CDR2 SNEGSKA (reference sequence). Deletions cut 1 base from V and 9 bases from J, with 24 bases between. The CDR3 loop reads CSARGGSGQRAGSYTF. The CDR3 nucleotides read TGCAGTGCTAGAGGGGGTAGCGGACAGAGGGCCGGAAGCTACACCTTC.

The chain carries TRBV11-2 and TRBJ2-7, with 7 bases matching TRBD1. Per germline, CDR1 SGHAT and CDR2 FQNNGV. V was clipped by 3 bases and J by 5 bases; unmatched bases: 16. The CDR3 has 17 residues. CDR3 nucleotide sequence: TGTGCCAGCAGCTTGGTCGGGCGAGCAGACAGGGCCGACGAGCAGTACTTC. It yields the protein CASSLVGRADRADEQYF. Full variable domain (missing parts from reference TRBV11-2 and TRBJ2-7): EAGVAQSPRYKIIEKRQSVAFWCNPISGHATLYWYQQILGQGPKLLIQFQNNGVVDDSQLPKDRFSAERLKGVDSTLKIQPAKLEDSAVYLCASSLVGRADRADEQYFGPGTRLTVT.